This TCR beta chain appears in the sequencing data of a study of PD-1 blockade in classical Hodgkin lymphoma. Study-level findings and limits: TCR diversity at baseline was reported to be reduced in newly diagnosed patients relative to healthy donors.

Each patient's relapse followed autologous stem cell transplantation, and brentuximab vedotin exposure varied. Trimming left V 0 bases short and J 2 bases short, with 11 bases between. The CDR3 sequence is 15 residues long. Germline V lookup: CDR1 MDHEN, CDR2 SYDVKM. Repertoires were generated with immunoSEQ multiplex PCR, while TCRdb's copy carries only in-frame clones and drops some. The sample shows 130,000 to 150,000 clones, under 85% of them seen only once. In its sample, this clone was seen once. Its antigen is as yet unknown. Material: peripheral blood mononuclear cells (PBMCs), obtained before the second cycle of nivolumab. The V and J genes are TRBV28 and TRBJ2-7; a possible D gene is TRBD2 (6 bases). This sequence was found in a human donor with classical Hodgkin lymphoma. The CDR3 DNA reads as TGTGCCAGCAGTTTATGGCGGGACCCTCCCTACGAGCAGTACTTC. It translates to CASSLWRDPPYEQYF.